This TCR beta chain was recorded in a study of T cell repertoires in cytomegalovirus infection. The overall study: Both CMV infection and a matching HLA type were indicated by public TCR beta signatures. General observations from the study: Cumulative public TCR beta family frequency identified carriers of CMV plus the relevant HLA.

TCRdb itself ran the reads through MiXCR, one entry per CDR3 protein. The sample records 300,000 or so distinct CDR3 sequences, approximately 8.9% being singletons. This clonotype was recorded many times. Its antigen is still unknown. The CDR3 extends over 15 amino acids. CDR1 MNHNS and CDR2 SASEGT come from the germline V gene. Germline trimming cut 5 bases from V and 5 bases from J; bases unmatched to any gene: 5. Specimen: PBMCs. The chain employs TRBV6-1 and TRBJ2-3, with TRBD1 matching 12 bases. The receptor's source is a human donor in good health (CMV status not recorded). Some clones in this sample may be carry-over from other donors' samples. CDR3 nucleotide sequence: TGTGCCAGCAGTTGGGACAGGGGGCGTATAGATACGCAGTATTTT. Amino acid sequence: CASSWDRGRIDTQYF.